Each of the 27 T cell receptor beta chains below was sequenced from the same sample in a study of identical twins. TCRdb passed the 5' RACE reads through MiXCR, listing each CDR3 protein once. The profile shows hundreds of thousands of distinct CDR3 sequences, roughly 10% of them singletons. The sequencing sample was made of memory (CD45RO+) T cells sorted from blood. All receptors derive from a woman between 18 and 29 years old in good health.

In its sample, this clonotype was seen a few times. The chain carries TRBV11-3 and TRBJ1-1; 8 bases line up with TRBD1. Per germline, CDR1 SGHNT and CDR2 YENEEA. V trimming: 4 bases; J trimming: 6 bases; junction bases outside the gene matches: 4. The length of the CDR3 is 13 residues. CDR3 region: CASSWDRSPEAFF. As DNA, the CDR3 is TGTGCCAGCAGCTGGGACAGGTCGCCTGAAGCTTTCTTT.

The CDR3 sequence: CASSLEGQGYGYTF. The CDR3, as DNA: TGCGCCAGCAGCTTGGAGGGACAGGGGTATGGCTACACCTTC. The V call is TRBV5-1, the J call TRBJ1-2; TRBD1 matches at 10 bases. Germline loops: CDR1 SGHRS, CDR2 YFSETQ. CDR3 size: 14 residues. V was pared by 0 bases and J by 5 bases, with 1 base of the junction left unmatched.

This clonotype was found a few times. J is TRBJ2-7 and V is TRBV18; D uncertain. There are 13 residues in the CDR3. CDR1 is KGHSH, CDR2 LQKENI, per germline. Trimming left V 3 bases short and J 3 bases short, with 9 bases between. CDR3 sequence reads: CASSPSRIYEQYF. Written as DNA, the CDR3 is TGTGCCAGCTCACCGTCAAGGATCTACGAGCAGTACTTC. Supplemented by reference TRBV18 and TRBJ2-7, the full variable domain reads NAGVMQNPRHLVRRRGQEARLRCSPMKGHSHVYWYRQLPEEGLKFMVYLQKENIIDESGMPKERFSAEFPKEGPSILRIQQVVRGDSAAYFCASSPSRIYEQYFGPGTRLTVT.

This clonotype has more than one count but fewer than ten. The chain combines TRBV9 with TRBJ2-1; TRBD2 matches 10 bases. The CDR3 is 13 residues long. The germline gives CDR1 SGDLS, CDR2 YYNGEE. J gave up 14 bases and V 3 bases, and 8 bases lay outside the gene matches. The CDR3: CASSAELAGRKFF. The CDR3 nucleotides are TGTGCCAGCAGCGCAGAACTAGCGGGGCGCAAGTTCTTC.

This clonotype was seen only a few times. The rearrangement uses TRBV20-1 and TRBJ2-3; 9 bases are a match to TRBD2. Unmatched junction bases numbered 14, after V lost 0 bases and J lost 4 bases. CDR3 length: 18 residues. CDR1 is DFQATT, CDR2 SNEGSKA, per germline (reference sequence). CDR3 nucleotides: TGCAGTGCTAGAGATAGCAGTTTGCGGGAGGGTACGGCAGATACGCAGTATTTT. It codes for CSARDSSLREGTADTQYF.

This clonotype was observed once. The chain carries TRBV5-4 and TRBJ2-7, with 8 bases aligning to TRBD2. The CDR3 totals 13 residues. Per the germline V gene, CDR1 is SGHNT and CDR2 is YYREEE (reference sequence). V lost 5 bases to trimming and J lost 5 bases; unmatched junction nucleotides: 6. The CDR3 reads CASRVSGVNEQYF. The CDR3 nucleotides read TGTGCCAGCAGAGTTAGCGGGGTCAACGAGCAGTACTTC.

The rearrangement uses TRBV5-1 and TRBJ2-3; maybe TRBD1 (6 bases). V lost 0 bases and J lost 0, with 8 bases in between. Germline V gene data show CDR1 as SGHRS and CDR2 as YFSETQ. There are 15 residues in the CDR3. The CDR3 DNA reads TGCGCCAGCAGCTTGGCAGGACAGAGCACAGATACGCAGTATTTT. As protein: CASSLAGQSTDTQYF.

The genes are TRBV20-1 and TRBJ2-3, with 10 bases lining up with TRBD2. The CDR3 totals 14 residues. V dropped 5 bases and J dropped 6; count of bases not matched to a gene: 8. Per germline, CDR1 DFQATT and CDR2 SNEGSKA (reference sequence). This chain's CDR3 is CSALAGGLTDTQYF. In nucleotides, the CDR3 is TGCAGTGCTTTAGCGGGGGGCTTGACCGATACGCAGTATTTT.

The rearrangement uses TRBV12-3 or TRBV12-4 and TRBJ2-3; 9 nucleotides match TRBD2. V trimming: 8 bases; J trimming: 9 bases; junction bases outside the gene matches: 12. The length of the CDR3 is 14 residues. The CDR3 reads CASLIAGVMGTQYF. In DNA form, the CDR3 reads TGTGCCAGCCTCATAGCGGGAGTGATGGGGACGCAGTATTTT.

V is TRBV5-1 and J is TRBJ1-1; D uncertain. Trimming shortened V by 2 bases and J by 7 bases, and 12 bases separated the two germline ends. Looked up from germline, CDR1 is SGHRS and CDR2 is YFSETQ. There are 13 residues in the CDR3. CDR3 coding DNA: TGCGCCAGCAGCTTTAGTACCGACGGTGAAGCTTTCTTT. Translating it yields CASSFSTDGEAFF.

The genes are TRBV5-1 and TRBJ2-3, with a possible D match to TRBD1 (6 bases). CDR1 SGHRS and CDR2 YFSETQ come from the germline V gene. The CDR3 runs to 14 residues. V was shortened by 0 bases and J by 6 bases, with 11 bases between the two germline ends. Here the CDR3 DNA reads TGCGCCAGCAGCTTGGAGCAGGGGCTGGATACGCAGTATTTT. As protein: CASSLEQGLDTQYF.

This clonotype was detected only a few times. The genes are TRBV7-9 and TRBJ1-1; maybe TRBD1 (5 bases). Trimming shortened V by 9 bases and J by 7 bases, and 15 bases separated the two germline ends. Germline CDR1 reads SEHNR; CDR2 reads FQNEAQ (reference sequence). This CDR3 has 12 amino acids. CDR3 amino acids: CASRAGRGEAFF. The CDR3 DNA sequence: TGTGCCAGTAGGGCAGGGCGGGGTGAAGCTTTCTTT.

This clonotype was seen more than once but under ten times. V gene TRBV20-1 combines with J gene TRBJ2-5, with 7 nucleotides matching TRBD2. Germline V CDR1 and CDR2: DFQATT, SNEGSKA (reference sequence). V was pared by 2 bases and J by 3 bases, with 0 bases of the junction left unmatched. CDR3 length equals 12 residues. The DNA of the CDR3 is TGCAGTGCTAGACGGGGGGAAGAGACCCAGTACTTC. Protein: CSARRGEETQYF.

Many counts were recorded for this clonotype. This chain joins TRBV27 and TRBJ2-3, with 12 positions matching TRBD2. Germline-derived CDR1 and CDR2 are MNHEY and SMNVEV (reference sequence). V shed 3 bases, J shed 1 base, and the junction held 5 bases outside the gene matches. The CDR3 runs 17 residues. CDR3 bases: TGTGCCAGCAGTTTCCTAGCGGGAGGGTGGGGCACAGATACGCAGTATTTT. Its translation: CASSFLAGGWGTDTQYF.

The sample holds many counts of this clonotype. V gene TRBV2 combines with J gene TRBJ1-6; maybe TRBD1 (5 bases). Trimming removed 5 bases at V and 13 bases at J, with 15 bases between. Germline values: CDR1 SNHLY, CDR2 FYNNEI. The CDR3 sequence is 13 residues long. The CDR3 is CASSQAGDVPLHF. The CDR3 DNA is TGTGCCAGCAGTCAGGCCGGGGACGTCCCCCTCCACTTT.

This clonotype was seen ten or more times. V gene TRBV20-1 combines with J gene TRBJ1-1; no clear D. The CDR3 sequence is 10 residues long. Germline values: CDR1 DFQATT, CDR2 SNEGSKA (reference sequence). Trimming shortened V by 0 bases and J by 8 bases, and 4 bases separated the two germline ends. This chain's CDR3 is CSARDPEAFF. The CDR3 bases are TGCAGTGCTAGAGACCCAGAAGCTTTCTTT.

This clonotype has only a few counts. The genes are TRBV20-1 and TRBJ2-7, with D maybe TRBD2 (6 bases). The CDR3 runs 12 residues. Trimming stripped 0 bases from V and 7 bases from J, with 10 bases between. Germline V gene sequence: CDR1 DFQATT, CDR2 SNEGSKA (reference sequence). The CDR3 loop is CSARDGGREQYF. CDR3 coding DNA: TGCAGTGCTAGAGATGGGGGGAGGGAGCAGTACTTC.

This clonotype showed up many times. The chain has TRBV5-1 and TRBJ2-3; D gene unclear. The CDR3 covers 16 residues. Trimming left V 1 base short and J 0 bases short, with 12 bases between. In germline, CDR1 is SGHRS, CDR2 YFSETQ. The CDR3, as DNA: TGCGCCAGCAGCTTGTACGGAACCGACAGCACAGATACGCAGTATTTT. Translating gives CASSLYGTDSTDTQYF. Looking up the rest from reference TRBV5-1 and TRBJ2-3 gives the full variable domain: KAGVTQTPRYLIKTRGQQVTLSCSPISGHRSVSWYQQTPGQGLQFLFEYFSETQRNKGNFPGRFSGRQFSNSRSEMNVSTLELGDSALYLCASSLYGTDSTDTQYFGPGTRLTVL.

This clonotype was counted only a few times. The chain recombines TRBV20-1 with TRBJ2-1, with TRBD2 as a possible D gene (6 bases). The CDR3 runs to 12 residues. The germline V gene has CDR1 DFQATT and CDR2 SNEGSKA (reference sequence). With 7 bases removed from V and 7 bases from J, the gap between germline ends came to 14 bases. The DNA for the CDR3 is TGCAGTGTCCGGGGTAGCGGAAATGAGCAGTTCTTC. It yields the protein CSVRGSGNEQFF.

Written as DNA, the CDR3 is TGTGCCAGCAGCGCCTTAAGACAGGGAGGGACCCAGTACTTC. Protein product: CASSALRQGGTQYF. This rearrangement joins TRBV7-2 to TRBJ2-5; perhaps TRBD1 as D (7 bases). Germline V gene lookup returns CDR1 SGHTA and CDR2 FQGNSA. Trimming removed 5 bases from V and 7 bases from J, with 17 bases in between. The CDR3 is 14 amino acids.

V and J are TRBV7-3 and TRBJ2-5; the match to TRBD2 covers 8 bases. The CDR3 is 14 residues long. CDR1 is SGHTA, CDR2 FQGTGA, per germline. The J segment lost 5 bases and the V segment lost 6 bases, leaving 8 bases of the junction unmatched. The CDR3 nucleotides are TGTGCCAGCAGTCCCAGCGGGGGTGTGGAGACCCAGTACTTC. This sequence encodes CASSPSGGVETQYF.

This clonotype was seen more than once but under ten times. V is TRBV19 and J is TRBJ1-5; 11 nucleotides line up with TRBD1. CDR3 length: 15 amino acids. Germline assignment: CDR1 LNHDA and CDR2 SQIVND (reference sequence). Trimming removed 6 bases from V and 6 bases from J; junction bases left unmatched: 7. CDR3 coding DNA: TGTGCCAGTAGAGGGGACAGGGGGGTTGGTCAGCCCCAGCATTTT. Translating it yields CASRGDRGVGQPQHF.

The genes are TRBV3-1 and TRBJ2-7; D unresolved. Germline-derived CDR1 and CDR2 are LGHDT and YNNKEL (reference sequence). Trimming took off 1 base at V and 1 base at J, with 5 bases between the two ends. There are 13 residues in the CDR3. The CDR3 loop is CASSQVSSYEQYF. In nucleotides, the CDR3 is TGTGCCAGCAGCCAAGTCAGTTCCTACGAGCAGTACTTC.

The CDR3 loop is CASSLVSQEAFF. The DNA of the CDR3 is TGTGCCAGCAGTTTGGTATCCCAGGAAGCTTTCTTT. The V call is TRBV12-3 or TRBV12-4, the J call TRBJ1-1; D is unclear. V lost 3 bases, J lost 8 bases, and 10 bases lay in between. This CDR3 is built from 12 residues.

This clonotype was detected a few times. This chain connects TRBV12-3 or TRBV12-4 to TRBJ2-5, with D perhaps TRBD1 (6 bases). The CDR3 runs to 15 residues. V was cut by 2 bases and J by 5 bases, with 15 bases left in between. DNA for the CDR3: TGTGCCAGCAGTTTAAGTCATGGGGGCGGCGAGACCCAGTACTTC. Translation gives CASSLSHGGGETQYF.

V gene TRBV27 combines with J gene TRBJ2-7, with TRBD1 identical over 10 bases. The CDR3 covers 14 residues. The germline V gene encodes CDR1 MNHEY and CDR2 SMNVEV (reference sequence). The ends lost 10 bases at V and 6 bases at J; junction bases unmatched: 12. As DNA, the CDR3 is TGTGCCACCACCTCGGGGACAGGGGAAGTCGAGCAGTACTTC. This translates into CATTSGTGEVEQYF.

The table lists this clonotype with a few counts. Here the CDR3 DNA reads TGTGCCAGTAGTCTTCGACTAGCGGGAGCCCTAAAAGAGACCCAGTACTTC. It is translated as CASSLRLAGALKETQYF. The chain combines TRBV19 with TRBJ2-5, with 12 bases matching TRBD2. V was clipped by 5 bases and J by 3 bases; unmatched bases: 10. The CDR3 is 17 amino acids. The germline V gene has CDR1 LNHDA and CDR2 SQIVND (reference sequence).